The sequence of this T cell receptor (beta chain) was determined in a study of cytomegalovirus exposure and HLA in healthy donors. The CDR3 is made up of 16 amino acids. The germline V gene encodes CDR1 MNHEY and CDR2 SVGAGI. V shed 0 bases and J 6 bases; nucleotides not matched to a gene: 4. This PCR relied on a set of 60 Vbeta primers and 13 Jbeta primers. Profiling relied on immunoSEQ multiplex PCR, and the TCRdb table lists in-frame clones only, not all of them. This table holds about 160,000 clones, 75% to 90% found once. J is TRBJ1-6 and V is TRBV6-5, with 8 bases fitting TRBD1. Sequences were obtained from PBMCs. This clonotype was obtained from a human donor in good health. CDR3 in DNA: TGTGCCAGCAGTTACTCGACAGGGGCTCGTAATTCACCCCTCCACTTT. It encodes CASSYSTGARNSPLHF.